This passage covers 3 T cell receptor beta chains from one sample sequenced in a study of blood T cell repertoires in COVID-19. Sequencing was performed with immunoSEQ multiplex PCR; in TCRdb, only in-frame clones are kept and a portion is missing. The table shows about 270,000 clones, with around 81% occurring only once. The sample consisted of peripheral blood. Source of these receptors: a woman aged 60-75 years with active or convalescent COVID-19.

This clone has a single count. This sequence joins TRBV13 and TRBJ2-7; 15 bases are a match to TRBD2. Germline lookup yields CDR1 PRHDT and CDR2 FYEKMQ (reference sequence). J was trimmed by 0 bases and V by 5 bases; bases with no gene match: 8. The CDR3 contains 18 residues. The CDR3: CASSRGLAGGSSSYEQYF. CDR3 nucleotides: TGTGCCAGCAGCCGAGGACTAGCGGGGGGGTCGAGCTCCTACGAGCAGTACTTC.

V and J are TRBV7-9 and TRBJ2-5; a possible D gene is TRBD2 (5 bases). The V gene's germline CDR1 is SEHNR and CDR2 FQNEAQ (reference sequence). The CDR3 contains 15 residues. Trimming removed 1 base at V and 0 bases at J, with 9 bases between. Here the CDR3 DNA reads TGTGCCAGCAGCTTAGAGTCGGGGTACCAAGAGACCCAGTACTTC. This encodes CASSLESGYQETQYF.

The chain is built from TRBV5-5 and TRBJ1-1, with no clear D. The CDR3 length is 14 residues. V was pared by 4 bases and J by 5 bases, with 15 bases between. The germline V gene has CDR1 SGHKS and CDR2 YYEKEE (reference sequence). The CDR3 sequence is CASSLARVGTEAFF. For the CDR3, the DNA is TGTGCCAGCAGCCTCGCGCGGGTGGGGACTGAAGCTTTCTTT. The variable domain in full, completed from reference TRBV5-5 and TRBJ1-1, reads DAGVTQSPTHLIKTRGQQVTLRCSPISGHKSVSWYQQVLGQGPQFIFQYYEKEERGRGNFPDRFSARQFPNYSSELNVNALLLGDSALYLCASSLARVGTEAFFGQGTRLTVV.